This TCR beta chain was recorded in a study of blood T cell repertoires in COVID-19. Overall study context: Whether acute or convalescent, the COVID-19 samples came from the United States, Italy and Spain. PBMCs, B-cell-depleted T cells, or T cells provided the cDNA or gDNA that made up the material.

In germline, CDR1 is SGHRS, CDR2 YFSETQ. V lost 4 bases and J lost 0, with 17 bases in between. This CDR3 is 16 amino acids long. Original processing methods: The authors estimated nucleated cell counts from reference gene primer amplification. Profiling relied on immunoSEQ multiplex PCR, and the TCRdb table lists in-frame clones only, not all of them. V and J calls and clone size follow that table, whereas D and trimming were derived from the DNA. The sample shows around 270,000 clones, around 89% of them seen only once. The TCR was taken from a man aged 40-55 years with acute or convalescent COVID-19. This chain uses TRBV5-1 with TRBJ2-7; D not resolved. Sample: peripheral blood. In DNA form, the CDR3 reads TGCGCCAGCAGCCCACCCCCCGGTAGAAGCTCCTACGAGCAGTACTTC. Amino acid sequence: CASSPPPGRSSYEQYF.